This T cell receptor beta chain was observed in a study of T-cell memory formation after mild COVID-19 (dated by TCRdb to the early 2020s). Describing the broader study: Most TCR sequence clusters were specific to one of the two donors. In two donors, T-cell clones that expanded and contracted after mild COVID-19 were tracked by sequencing TCRalpha and TCRbeta repertoires over time. Two young, previously healthy adult volunteers made up the cohort, one male and one female.

A word on this clonotype: Its recognized antigen is unknown. No base qualities exist here, and no much larger clone lies one base off it.

These reads were obtained on an Illumina NovaSeq 6000. cDNA libraries for TCRalpha and TCRbeta were prepared by 5'RACE using constant-segment primers, with sample barcodes and unique molecular identifiers added. Trizol reagent was used to extract RNA from every sample. Library amplification was performed in two PCR steps, and a second sample barcode and Illumina TruSeq adapters were introduced in the second step. The libraries were sequenced on an Illumina NovaSeq using 2 x 150 bp paired-end reads. Per the original workflow: With migec v1.2.7, reads were demultiplexed and then collapsed into UMI-guided consensus sequences. Using mixcr v2.1.11, UMI consensuses were aligned to TRA and TRB V and J templates and then assembled into clonotypes. A clonotype was counted as expanded or contracted only when both edgeR and NoisET called the clonotype significant, with the noise models trained on biological replicates. For edgeR calls, the thresholds were a false discovery rate-adjusted p below 0.01 and a log2 fold-change of 1. PCA with hierarchical clustering of max-normalized trajectories of the 1000 most abundant clonotypes was used as exploratory dynamics analysis. Each responding clone was given a CD4 or CD8 phenotype based on the CD4+ and CD8+ repertoires, which had been sequenced separately. In TCRdb, the public reads were trimmed at Q25 with fastp and aligned with MiXCR, with productive beta chains retained. CDR3 protein duplicates are merged, each entry listing the most common genes and DNA. TCRdb assigned the V and J calls; the authors' analysis was not used. Counted in this sample were 450,000 to 650,000 distinct CDR3 sequences; about a sixth of them appeared once. The ten largest make up about 12% of the sample.

Ficoll-Paque density gradient centrifugation was used to isolate PBMCs. For CDR1 and CDR2, the germline V gene lists MNHEY and SVGAGI. V is cut by 8 bases and J by 1 base, and the space between the germline ends is 14 bases. The cysteine opens and the phenylalanine closes a CDR3 of 14 amino acids. The DNA shown is the 42-base CDR3, in frame from base 1. The paper as a whole reports these results and caveats: From day 15 to 85, contracting clones showed balanced CD4/CD8 phenotypes, whereas a second wave of clones that expanded from day 15 to 37 leaned towards CD4+. SARS-CoV-2 specificity was not confirmed for the second-wave clones peaking on day 37. Contracting CD4+ clones were located mainly in the CM and EM memory subsets, whereas CD8+ clones were found to be enriched in EMRA. The study covered only a couple of mild cases, and larger cohorts including severe cases with pre-infection samples were considered necessary. The detection of some responding clones in pre-infection memory suggests that pre-existing cross-reactive memory T cells joined the SARS-CoV-2 response.

The sequence came from an adult woman who had mild COVID-19 (a few samples of this study predate the infection). The sample titles of this study are shuffled in the database, so cell type and time point are left out; the donor was told from shared clones. Sequenced: PBMCs or a T cell subset sorted from them (not recorded which). The chain is made from TRBV6-5 and TRBJ1-1, with a weak D call of TRBD1 (5 bases match). The DNA reads as follows: TGTGCCAGCGGCCTGGGACGGAGGAACACTGAAGCTTTCTTT. It translates to CASGLGRRNTEAFF.